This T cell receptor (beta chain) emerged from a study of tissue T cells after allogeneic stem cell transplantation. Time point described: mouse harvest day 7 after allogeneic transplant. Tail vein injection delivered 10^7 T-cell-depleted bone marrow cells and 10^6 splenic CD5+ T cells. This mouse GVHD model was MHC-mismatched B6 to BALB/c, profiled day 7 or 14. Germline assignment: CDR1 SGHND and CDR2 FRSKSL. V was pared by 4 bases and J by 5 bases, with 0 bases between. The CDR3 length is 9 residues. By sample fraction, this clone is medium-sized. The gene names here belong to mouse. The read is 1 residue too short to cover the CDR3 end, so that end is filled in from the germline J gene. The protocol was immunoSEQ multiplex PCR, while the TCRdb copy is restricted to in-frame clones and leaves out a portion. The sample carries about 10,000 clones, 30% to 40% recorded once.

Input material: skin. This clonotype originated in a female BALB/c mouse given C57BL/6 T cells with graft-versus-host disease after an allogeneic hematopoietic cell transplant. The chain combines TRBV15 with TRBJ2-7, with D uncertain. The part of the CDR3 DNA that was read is TGTGCCAGCAGTTATGAACAGTAC. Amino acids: CASSYEQY. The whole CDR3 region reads CASSYEQYF.